Listed here are 10 T cell receptor beta chains from one sample, sequenced in a study of blood T cells in healthy people across ages. A second 7 to 11 cycle PCR used barcoded and J-beta primers. TCRdb recomputed calls from the 5' RACE reads with MiXCR, one row per CDR3 protein. The table records over a million distinct CDR3 sequences, about 45% of them present only once. Material for sequencing was blood. The receptors here all came from a woman under 30 in good health.

This clonotype was seen more than once but under ten times. The J gene is TRBJ1-4, the V gene TRBV4-1; a possible D gene is TRBD1 (6 bases). From germline, CDR1 is MGHRA and CDR2 YSYEKL. The length of the CDR3 is 16 residues. Between the trimmed V and J ends, which lost 3 bases and 3 bases, there was a span of 14 bases. The CDR3 DNA sequence: TGCGCCAGCAGCCAGCCCACAGGGCGGGCTAATGAAAAACTGTTTTTT. Protein: CASSQPTGRANEKLFF.

This clonotype was picked up a small number of times. This chain connects TRBV7-2 to TRBJ2-4; D is undetermined. CDR3 length: 12 amino acids. The V and J ends lost 1 base and 6 bases respectively, with 4 bases between them. Germline V gene sequence: CDR1 SGHTA, CDR2 FQGNSA. As DNA, the CDR3 is TGTGCCAGCAGCTTAGTGGGAAACATTCAGTACTTC. Amino acid sequence: CASSLVGNIQYF.

V usage is TRBV28 and J usage is TRBJ1-1; a possible D gene is TRBD1 (6 bases). Looked up from germline, CDR1 is MDHEN and CDR2 is SYDVKM. Trimming shortened V by 3 bases and J by 11 bases, and 10 bases separated the two germline ends. This CDR3 has 11 residues. CDR3 protein: CASSFQGSAFF. The CDR3 nucleotides are TGTGCCAGCAGTTTTCAGGGGTCGGCTTTCTTT.

This clonotype was found once. Here the CDR3 reads CASSYVGGRNEKLFF. CDR3 sequence (DNA): TGTGCCAGCAGTTACGTAGGGGGCCGCAATGAAAAACTGTTTTTT. The chain combines TRBV6-6 with TRBJ1-4; TRBD1 matches 7 bases. V shed 2 bases and J 5 bases; nucleotides not matched to a gene: 5. The CDR3 length is 15 residues. In germline, CDR1 is MNHNY, CDR2 SVGAGI (reference sequence).

The chain is built from TRBV29-1 and TRBJ2-4, with 9 bases fitting TRBD1. The junction had 13 bases not matched to a gene; V was cut back by 6 bases and J by 7 bases. The CDR3 is 15 amino acids. Germline values: CDR1 SQVTM, CDR2 ANQGSEA. CDR3 coding DNA: TGCAGCGTGAGGGATACAGGGGGCGGCCTGAACATTCAGTACTTC. Translating it yields CSVRDTGGGLNIQYF.

This clonotype occurred many times. The chain has TRBV29-1 and TRBJ2-3; 7 nucleotides line up with TRBD2. The J segment lost 0 bases and the V segment lost 5 bases, leaving 8 bases of the junction unmatched. The CDR3 is made up of 15 amino acids. Germline CDR1 SQVTM, CDR2 ANQGSEA. CDR3 protein: CSVRGGADSTDTQYF. The CDR3 DNA is TGCAGCGTTCGGGGAGGGGCGGACAGCACAGATACGCAGTATTTT.

This rearrangement joins TRBV2 to TRBJ2-7; D is unresolved. This CDR3 has 14 amino acids. V was shortened by 1 base and J by 2 bases, with 9 bases between the two germline ends. Germline CDR1 SNHLY, CDR2 FYNNEI. CDR3 nucleotides: TGTGCCAGCAGTGAAGGCGGTGGGACCTACGAGCAGTACTTC. Its protein product is CASSEGGGTYEQYF.

The V and J genes are TRBV20-1 and TRBJ1-6; unclear D gene. Germline V CDR1 and CDR2: DFQATT, SNEGSKA (reference sequence). This CDR3 is 14 amino acids long. V dropped 0 bases and J dropped 6 bases, with 9 bases sitting between them. As DNA, the CDR3 is TGCAGTGCTAGAGATATGGGTTCTAATTCACCCCTCCACTTT. Amino acids: CSARDMGSNSPLHF.

Only a few counts were recorded for this clonotype. The J gene is TRBJ2-1, the V gene TRBV12-3 or TRBV12-4, with a possible D match to TRBD2 (5 bases). This CDR3 has 12 residues. CDR3 residues: CCSGSSYNEQFF. The CDR3 nucleotides are TGTTGTTCGGGAAGCTCCTACAATGAGCAGTTCTTC.

This clonotype was counted a single time. The genes are TRBV24-1 and TRBJ1-1; D is uncertain. Germline V gene lookup returns CDR1 KGHDR and CDR2 SFDVKD. The CDR3 consists of 11 residues. Trimming cost V 0 bases and J 8 bases, with 3 bases left between them. As DNA, the CDR3 is TGTGCCACCAGTGATTTGGGGGAAGCTTTCTTT. It translates to CATSDLGEAFF.